This entry lists 8 T cell receptor beta chains sequenced from one sample in a study of blood T cell repertoires in COVID-19. Assay: immunoSEQ multiplex PCR; the TCRdb copy retains only in-frame clones and omits some. This sample has 40,000 to 45,000 clones; approximately 90% occur once, and the top ten carry around 12%. Input material: peripheral blood. These TCRs come from a human donor in a cohort sampled during active COVID-19.

J is TRBJ2-3 and V is TRBV7-2; D is unclear. The ends were cut back, 0 bases at V and 2 bases at J, with 9 bases in the middle. Germline V lookup: CDR1 SGHTA, CDR2 FQGNSA. The length of the CDR3 is 15 residues. The CDR3 coding sequence is TGTGCCAGCAGCTTAGCCTCCCGAGACACAGATACGCAGTATTTT. This sequence encodes CASSLASRDTDTQYF. Full variable domain (outside the CDR3, taken from reference TRBV7-2 and TRBJ2-3): GAGVSQSPSNKVTEKGKDVELRCDPISGHTALYWYRQSLGQGLEFLIYFQGNSAPDKSGLPSDRFSAERTGGSVSTLTIQRTQQEDSAVYLCASSLASRDTDTQYFGPGTRLTVL.

The gene calls are TRBV5-1 and TRBJ2-5, with D tentatively TRBD1 (7 bases). CDR1 and CDR2 (germline): SGHRS, YFSETQ. Between the trimmed V and J ends, which lost 1 base and 7 bases, there was a span of 14 bases. The CDR3 has 14 amino acids. The CDR3 is CASSLSRGVVTQYF. Here the CDR3 DNA reads TGCGCCAGCAGCTTGTCCAGGGGGGTAGTGACCCAGTACTTC. Filled out from reference TRBV5-1 and TRBJ2-5, the complete variable domain reads KAGVTQTPRYLIKTRGQQVTLSCSPISGHRSVSWYQQTPGQGLQFLFEYFSETQRNKGNFPGRFSGRQFSNSRSEMNVSTLELGDSALYLCASSLSRGVVTQYFGPGTRLLVL.

The rearrangement links TRBV7-9 to TRBJ2-1, with TRBD2 identical over 12 bases. There are 15 residues in the CDR3. Germline V CDR1 and CDR2: SEHNR, FQNEAQ (reference sequence). V trimming: 5 bases; J trimming: 5 bases; junction bases outside the gene matches: 4. CDR3 protein: CASSTRLAGDNEQFF. As DNA, the CDR3 is TGTGCCAGCAGCACAAGACTAGCGGGGGACAATGAGCAGTTCTTC.

The rearrangement links TRBV10-3 to TRBJ2-5; D gene uncertain. This CDR3 has 11 residues. CDR1 and CDR2 (germline): ENHRY, SYGVKD. Trimming took 2 bases from V and 5 from J, leaving 3 bases between them. DNA of the CDR3: TGTGCCATCAGTGAGCGTGAGACCCAGTACTTC. Translating it yields CAISERETQYF.

The gene calls are TRBV30 and TRBJ2-2; 8 bases line up with TRBD1. This CDR3 is built from 13 residues. J lost 7 bases, V lost 4 bases, and 5 bases had no gene match. The germline gives CDR1 GTSNPN, CDR2 SVGIG (reference sequence). This chain's CDR3 is CAWKQGEVGELFF. In DNA form, the CDR3 reads TGTGCCTGGAAACAGGGGGAGGTCGGGGAGCTGTTTTTT.

The chain combines TRBV29-1 with TRBJ2-3; D is uncertain. The CDR3 totals 12 residues. The germline V gene has CDR1 SQVTM and CDR2 ANQGSEA. V lost 5 bases and J lost 1, with 7 bases in between. As DNA, the CDR3 is TGCAGCGTTTTAGTTGGCACAGATACGCAGTATTTT. This sequence encodes CSVLVGTDTQYF.

The rearrangement links TRBV10-3 to TRBJ1-2; TRBD1 matches 7 bases. Germline V gene lookup returns CDR1 ENHRY and CDR2 SYGVKD. Germline trimming cut 3 bases from V and 7 bases from J; bases unmatched to any gene: 5. The CDR3 has 13 amino acids. This CDR3 reads CAISDDRARGYTF. The CDR3 DNA sequence: TGTGCCATCAGTGACGACAGGGCCCGTGGCTACACCTTC.

V is TRBV19 and J is TRBJ2-7; D is perhaps TRBD2 (6 bases). Germline CDR1 LNHDA, CDR2 SQIVND (reference sequence). Trimming stripped 1 base from V and 4 bases from J, with 8 bases between. The length of the CDR3 is 13 residues. The DNA for the CDR3 is TGTGCCAGTAGTATAGGGCGGGGTTACGAGCAGTACTTC. Its protein product is CASSIGRGYEQYF.